Listed here are 24 T cell receptor beta chains from one sample, sequenced in a study of cytomegalovirus exposure and HLA in healthy donors. Profiling relied on immunoSEQ multiplex PCR, and the TCRdb table lists in-frame clones only, not all of them. The table shows approximately 230,000 clones, with roughly nine tenths occurring only once. The sequencing sample was made of PBMCs. These TCRs come from a man between 18 and 35 years old in good health and CMV-seropositive.

The chain couples TRBV11-3 to TRBJ2-7, with D unresolved. This CDR3 comprises 13 residues. Germline assignment: CDR1 SGHNT and CDR2 YENEEA. Trimming pared 1 base from V and 0 bases from J, leaving 4 bases between. CDR3 loop: CASSLGSSYEQYF. In DNA form, the CDR3 reads TGTGCCAGCAGCTTAGGTAGCTCCTACGAGCAGTACTTC.

The V gene is TRBV5-1, the J gene TRBJ1-1; D is ambiguous. Germline lookup yields CDR1 SGHRS and CDR2 YFSETQ. The CDR3 spans 14 residues. V lost 2 bases to trimming and J lost 3 bases, with 11 bases between them. The CDR3 bases are TGCGCCAGCAGCTTTGGTAGGGCTGACACTGAAGCTTTCTTT. Its protein product is CASSFGRADTEAFF.

Concerning this clone: Other DNA sequences within the sample encode an identical CDR3. The gene calls are TRBV29-1 and TRBJ1-1; TRBD1 matches 7 bases. The CDR3 has 11 amino acids. The V gene end was trimmed by 6 bases and the J gene end by 3 bases; junction bases not matched to a gene: 1. Per the germline V gene, CDR1 is SQVTM and CDR2 is ANQGSEA. CDR3 loop: CSVQGDTEAFF. DNA for the CDR3: TGCAGCGTCCAGGGGGACACTGAAGCTTTCTTT.

The chain employs TRBV4-2 and TRBJ2-1; 9 bases align to TRBD2. Germline CDR1 LGHNA, CDR2 YNFKEQ. The CDR3 has 17 residues. V was pared by 4 bases and J by 4 bases, with 11 bases of the junction left unmatched. CDR3 loop: CASSPNGRLAGYNEQFF. The CDR3 DNA sequence: TGTGCCAGCAGCCCTAATGGAAGGCTAGCGGGATACAATGAGCAGTTCTTC.

The chain employs TRBV19 and TRBJ1-2, with 8 bases matching TRBD1. CDR3 length: 15 residues. After removal of 6 bases from V and 8 bases from J, the junction contained 14 bases not matched to a gene. Per germline, CDR1 LNHDA and CDR2 SQIVND (reference sequence). The CDR3 sequence is CASRPDRGRMRGYTF. The CDR3 DNA sequence: TGTGCCAGTAGACCCGACAGGGGACGTATGCGGGGCTACACCTTC.

The chain is built from TRBV7-2 and TRBJ2-7, with 10 positions matching TRBD1. Trimming at V came to 5 bases and at J to 6 bases, leaving 16 bases not matched to a gene. The CDR3 length is 17 residues. Germline lookup yields CDR1 SGHTA and CDR2 FQGNSA. CDR3: CASSATSDRGRDGEQYF. The CDR3 DNA follows: TGTGCCAGCAGCGCTACGTCCGACAGGGGGCGCGACGGCGAGCAGTACTTC.

The gene calls are TRBV4-1 and TRBJ1-1; D is unclear. There are 13 residues in the CDR3. The germline V gene has CDR1 MGHRA and CDR2 YSYEKL. Trimming removed 1 base at V and 5 bases at J, with 8 bases between. CDR3 region: CASSQGITTEAFF. CDR3 DNA sequence: TGCGCCAGCAGCCAAGGAATCACTACTGAAGCTTTCTTT.

The V call is TRBV6-5, the J call TRBJ1-2; 8 nucleotides match TRBD1. V trimming: 4 bases; J trimming: 4 bases; junction bases outside the gene matches: 8. The germline gives CDR1 MNHEY, CDR2 SVGAGI. This CDR3 comprises 15 residues. The CDR3 spells CASSFGQGEFYGYTF. In DNA, the CDR3 is TGTGCCAGCAGTTTTGGACAGGGTGAATTCTATGGCTACACCTTC.

The gene calls are TRBV2 and TRBJ2-7; D is unresolved. CDR1 is SNHLY and CDR2 is FYNNEI in the germline V gene. This CDR3 contains 12 residues. V was trimmed by 7 bases and J by 0 bases, leaving 7 bases between them. In DNA, the CDR3 is TGTGCCAGCATCCTGAGCTCCTACGAGCAGTACTTC. Its translation is CASILSSYEQYF.

This clone appeared a single time. CDR3 loop: CASSPQLGGEQYF. CDR3 nucleotides: TGTGCCAGCAGCCCCCAATTAGGGGGCGAGCAGTACTTC. The chain employs TRBV5-5 and TRBJ2-7; D might be TRBD1 (6 bases). Per germline, CDR1 SGHKS and CDR2 YYEKEE (reference sequence). CDR3 length equals 13 residues. Trimming pared 4 bases from V and 6 bases from J, leaving 14 bases between. Full variable domain (remainder filled in from reference TRBV5-5 and TRBJ2-7): DAGVTQSPTHLIKTRGQQVTLRCSPISGHKSVSWYQQVLGQGPQFIFQYYEKEERGRGNFPDRFSARQFPNYSSELNVNALLLGDSALYLCASSPQLGGEQYFGPGTRLTVT.

This chain connects TRBV6-4 to TRBJ1-2, with 9 bases that match TRBD1. Per germline, CDR1 MRHNA and CDR2 SNTAGT. This CDR3 has 11 amino acids. The V segment lost 8 bases and the J segment 6 bases; nucleotides outside the gene matches: 1. The CDR3 DNA sequence: TGTGCCAGCGGGACAGGGAATGGCTACACCTTC. It specifies CASGTGNGYTF.

The CDR3 loop reads CASSYSSHNEQFF. For the CDR3, the DNA is TGTGCCAGCAGTTACTCGTCCCACAATGAGCAGTTCTTC. J is TRBJ2-1 and V is TRBV6-5; D remains ambiguous. The CDR3 length is 13 residues. The V gene lost 0 bases and the J gene lost 5 bases, with 5 bases spanning the gap. Germline V gene sequence: CDR1 MNHEY, CDR2 SVGAGI.

CDR3 sequence (DNA): TGCGCCAGCAGCCAAGATCCGGTCGGTAGCGGGAGTGAGACCCAGTACTTC. Translation gives CASSQDPVGSGSETQYF. This sequence joins TRBV4-1 and TRBJ2-5; TRBD2 agrees at 9 bases. The V gene's germline CDR1 is MGHRA and CDR2 YSYEKL. J gave up 5 bases and V 0 bases, and 10 bases lay outside the gene matches. There are 17 residues in the CDR3.

The chain combines TRBV7-2 with TRBJ2-7; perhaps TRBD2 as D (6 bases). The CDR3 has 15 amino acids. Germline lookup yields CDR1 SGHTA and CDR2 FQGNSA. V was pared by 4 bases and J by 0 bases, with 13 bases between. DNA for the CDR3: TGTGCCAGCAGCTCCTGGGCGGGAAGCTCCTACGAGCAGTACTTC. Translation gives CASSSWAGSSYEQYF.

The chain is built from TRBV5-1 and TRBJ2-5; 8 bases line up with TRBD1. This CDR3 contains 15 residues. Germline V gene lookup returns CDR1 SGHRS and CDR2 YFSETQ. Trimming cost V 4 bases and J 0 bases; bases outside gene matches: 5. For the CDR3, the DNA is TGCGCCAGCAGCCGTGGACAGGGATACCAAGAGACCCAGTACTTC. It is translated as CASSRGQGYQETQYF.

V is TRBV18 and J is TRBJ1-2; 8 positions agree with TRBD1. This CDR3 region has 14 residues. CDR1 is KGHSH and CDR2 is LQKENI in the germline V gene. Trimming took 1 base from V and 6 from J; bases not matched to a gene: 4. CDR3 nucleotide sequence: TGTGCCAGCTCACCACGTCAGGGGGCGCATGGCTACACCTTC. This sequence encodes CASSPRQGAHGYTF.

The count of this clone is one. This sequence joins TRBV6-1 and TRBJ1-5; TRBD1 matches 8 bases. CDR1 is MNHNS, CDR2 SASEGT, per germline. The CDR3 has 13 residues. V shed 11 bases, J shed 0 bases, and the junction held 3 bases outside the gene matches. In DNA, the CDR3 is TGTGCCGGACAGGGTAATAGCAATCAGCCCCAGCATTTT. Its protein product is CAGQGNSNQPQHF.

J is TRBJ1-1 and V is TRBV7-8; no definite D call. Germline CDR1 reads SGHVS; CDR2 reads FQNEAQ. The CDR3 covers 13 residues. The V and J ends lost 1 base and 6 bases respectively, with 9 bases between them. The CDR3 nucleotides are TGTGCCAGCAGCTTAGATTCGAGTGCTGAAGCTTTCTTT. Protein sequence: CASSLDSSAEAFF.

The chain links TRBV29-1 to TRBJ1-5; no clear D gene. The CDR3 consists of 14 residues. Per germline, CDR1 SQVTM and CDR2 ANQGSEA. CDR3 bases: TGCAGTGCGAGAGTTGGATTTGGCAATCAGCCCCAGCATTTT. This encodes CSARVGFGNQPQHF.

The chain has TRBV27 and TRBJ2-7; D is possibly TRBD1 (5 bases). The CDR3 has 11 amino acids. V lost 5 bases to trimming and J lost 6 bases, with 8 bases between them. Germline CDR1 is MNHEY and CDR2 is SMNVEV (reference sequence). The CDR3 here is CASSDSLEQYF. CDR3 in DNA: TGTGCCAGCAGTGACAGTCTCGAGCAGTACTTC.

Here the CDR3 reads CASSQAGAPAAPTKYF. The CDR3 DNA is TGCGCCAGCAGCCAAGCCGGAGCTCCCGCGGCGCCCACGAAGTATTTT. The chain carries TRBV4-3 and TRBJ2-3; no definite D call. This CDR3 has 16 amino acids. The germline V and J ends were trimmed by 1 base and 13 bases, with 24 bases remaining between them. CDR1 and CDR2 from the germline V gene are LGHNA and YSLEER.

This chain uses TRBV28 with TRBJ1-2; 7 bases line up with TRBD1. V lost 6 bases to trimming and J lost 4 bases; unmatched junction nucleotides: 5. From germline, CDR1 is MDHEN and CDR2 SYDVKM. This CDR3 has 13 residues. The CDR3 DNA follows: TGTGCCAGCAGCCCAGGGGGGACCTATGGCTACACCTTC. This sequence encodes CASSPGGTYGYTF.

The chain joins TRBV7-2 to TRBJ2-1; 8 bases match TRBD1. Germline V lookup: CDR1 SGHTA, CDR2 FQGNSA. Trimming took 4 bases from V and 4 from J; bases not matched to a gene: 6. The CDR3 extends over 15 amino acids. The CDR3 nucleotides are TGTGCCAGCAGCTGGGGGGACAGGCCTTACAATGAGCAGTTCTTC. It is translated as CASSWGDRPYNEQFF.

V and J are TRBV6-1 and TRBJ2-7, with 7 bases aligning to TRBD1. The V gene end was trimmed by 6 bases and the J gene end by 9 bases; junction bases not matched to a gene: 8. Germline V lookup: CDR1 MNHNS, CDR2 SASEGT. The CDR3 sequence is 12 residues long. The CDR3 nucleotides read TGTGCCAGCAGGACAGGTTCAGGGGGGCAGTACTTC. This translates into CASRTGSGGQYF.